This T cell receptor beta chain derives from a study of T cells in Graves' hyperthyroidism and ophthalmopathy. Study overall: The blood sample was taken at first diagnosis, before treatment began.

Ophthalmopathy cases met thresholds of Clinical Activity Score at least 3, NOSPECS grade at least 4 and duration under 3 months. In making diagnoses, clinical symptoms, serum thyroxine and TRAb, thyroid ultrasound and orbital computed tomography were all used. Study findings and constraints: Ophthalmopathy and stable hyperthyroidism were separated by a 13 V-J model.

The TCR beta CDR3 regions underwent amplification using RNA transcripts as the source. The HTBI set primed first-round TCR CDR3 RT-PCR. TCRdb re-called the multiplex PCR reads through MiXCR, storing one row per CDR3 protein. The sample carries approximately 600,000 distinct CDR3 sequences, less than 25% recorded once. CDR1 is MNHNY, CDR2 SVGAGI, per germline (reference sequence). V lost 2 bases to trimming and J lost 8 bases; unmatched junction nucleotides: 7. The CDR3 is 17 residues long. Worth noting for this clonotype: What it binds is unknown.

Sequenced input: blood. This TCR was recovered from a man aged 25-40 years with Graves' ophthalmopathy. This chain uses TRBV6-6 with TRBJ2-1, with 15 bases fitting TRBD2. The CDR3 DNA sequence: TGTGCCAGCAGTTACCAGGGACTAGCGGGAGGAAGGGATGAGCAGTTCTTC. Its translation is CASSYQGLAGGRDEQFF.